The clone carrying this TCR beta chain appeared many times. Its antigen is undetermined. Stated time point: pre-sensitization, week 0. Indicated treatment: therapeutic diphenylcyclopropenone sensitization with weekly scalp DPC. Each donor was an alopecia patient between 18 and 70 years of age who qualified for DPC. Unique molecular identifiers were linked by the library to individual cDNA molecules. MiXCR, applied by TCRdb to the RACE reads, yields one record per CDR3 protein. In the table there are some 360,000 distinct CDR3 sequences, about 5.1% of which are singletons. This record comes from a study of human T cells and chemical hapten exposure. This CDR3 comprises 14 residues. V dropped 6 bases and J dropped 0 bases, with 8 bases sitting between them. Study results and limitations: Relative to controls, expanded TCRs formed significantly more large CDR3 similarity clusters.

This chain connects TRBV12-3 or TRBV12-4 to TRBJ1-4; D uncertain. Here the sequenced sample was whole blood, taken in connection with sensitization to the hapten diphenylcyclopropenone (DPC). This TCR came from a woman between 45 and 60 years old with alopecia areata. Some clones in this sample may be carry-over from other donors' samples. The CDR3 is CASRSGATNEKLFF. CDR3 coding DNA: TGTGCCAGCAGATCTGGTGCAACTAATGAAAAACTGTTTTTT.